This entry describes one T cell receptor beta chain. This entry comes from a study of cytomegalovirus exposure and HLA in healthy donors. Turning to the study itself: There were roughly 80 million unique TCRs (from HLA-typed donors) in an early data release.

Trimming stripped 6 bases from V and 4 bases from J, with 15 bases between. CDR1 is MNHNS and CDR2 is SASEGT in the germline V gene. CDR3 length: 14 amino acids. Amplification used 60 Vbeta primers and 13 Jbeta primers. Method: immunoSEQ multiplex PCR; TCRdb's copy keeps in-frame clones and lacks some. Counted here are 160,000 or so clones, less than 80% occurring once; the ten biggest clones make up about 4.5%. The gene calls are TRBV6-1 and TRBJ2-5; D gene unclear. The sample comprised PBMCs. This TCR came from a man aged 40-49 years in good health and CMV-seronegative. The CDR3 DNA follows: TGTGCCAGCAGACTCGACACGAACCGAGAGACCCAGTACTTC. Its translation is CASRLDTNRETQYF.